This TCR beta chain is drawn from a study of cytomegalovirus exposure and HLA in healthy donors. Germline values: CDR1 DFQATT, CDR2 SNEGSKA (reference sequence). The CDR3 runs to 11 residues. V shed 7 bases and J shed 5 bases, with 9 bases lying between them. TCRdb's copy holds only in-frame clones and misses some; the assay was immunoSEQ multiplex PCR. The sample carries more than 95,000 clones, about 88% recorded once. Overall study results and limits: The classifier was said to identify cytomegalovirus status with high specificity and sensitivity. Testing in vitro showed three CMV-associated chains specific for CMV antigens.

To note about this clone: Its antigen is unidentified.

This rearrangement joins TRBV20-1 to TRBJ2-1; D ambiguous. The receptor was derived from a woman aged 18-29 years in good health and CMV-seronegative. The sample taken for sequencing was PBMCs. This chain's CDR3 is CSVPRNNEQFF. CDR3 DNA: TGCAGTGTTCCCAGAAACAATGAGCAGTTCTTC.